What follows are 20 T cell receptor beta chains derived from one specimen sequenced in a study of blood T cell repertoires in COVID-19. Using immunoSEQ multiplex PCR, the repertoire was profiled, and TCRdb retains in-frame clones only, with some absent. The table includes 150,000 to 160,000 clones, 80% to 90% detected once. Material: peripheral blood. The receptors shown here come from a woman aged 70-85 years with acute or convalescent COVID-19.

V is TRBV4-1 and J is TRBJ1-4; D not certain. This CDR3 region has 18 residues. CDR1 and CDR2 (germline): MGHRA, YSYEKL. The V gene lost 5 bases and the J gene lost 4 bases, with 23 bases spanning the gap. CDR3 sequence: CASSWGGSRGFLNEKLFF. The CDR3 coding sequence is TGCGCCAGCAGCTGGGGAGGAAGCAGAGGGTTCCTTAATGAAAAACTGTTTTTT.

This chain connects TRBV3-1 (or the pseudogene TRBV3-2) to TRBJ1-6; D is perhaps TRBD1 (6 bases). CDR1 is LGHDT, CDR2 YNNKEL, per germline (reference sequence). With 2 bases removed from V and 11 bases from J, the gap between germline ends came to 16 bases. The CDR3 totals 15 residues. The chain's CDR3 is CASSQYNTGRAPLHF. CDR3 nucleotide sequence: TGTGCCAGCAGCCAATACAATACAGGGCGGGCACCCCTCCACTTT.

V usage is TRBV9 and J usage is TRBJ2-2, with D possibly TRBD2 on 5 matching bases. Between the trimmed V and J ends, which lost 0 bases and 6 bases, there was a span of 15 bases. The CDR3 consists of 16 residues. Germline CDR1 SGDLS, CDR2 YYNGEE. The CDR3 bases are TGTGCCAGCAGCGTAGTTATGCTGGGAGCAGCCGGGGAGCTGTTTTTT. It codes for CASSVVMLGAAGELFF. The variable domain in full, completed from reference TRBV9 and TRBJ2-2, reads DSGVTQTPKHLITATGQRVTLRCSPRSGDLSVYWYQQSLDQGLQFLIQYYNGEERAKGNILERFSAQQFPDLHSELNLSSLELGDSALYFCASSVVMLGAAGELFFGEGSRLTVL.

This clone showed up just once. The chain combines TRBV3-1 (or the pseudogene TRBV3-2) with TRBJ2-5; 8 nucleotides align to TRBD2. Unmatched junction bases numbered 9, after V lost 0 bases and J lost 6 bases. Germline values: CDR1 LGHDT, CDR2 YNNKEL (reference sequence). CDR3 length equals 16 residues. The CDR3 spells CASSQESTGGRKTQYF. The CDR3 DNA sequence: TGTGCCAGCAGCCAAGAGTCGACGGGGGGGAGGAAGACCCAGTACTTC.

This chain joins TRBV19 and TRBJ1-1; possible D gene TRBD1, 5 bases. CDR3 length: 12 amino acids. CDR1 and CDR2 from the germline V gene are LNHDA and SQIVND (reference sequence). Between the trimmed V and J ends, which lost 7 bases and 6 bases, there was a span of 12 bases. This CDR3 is CASTGRGAEAFF. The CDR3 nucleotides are TGTGCCAGTACAGGGAGGGGTGCTGAAGCTTTCTTT.

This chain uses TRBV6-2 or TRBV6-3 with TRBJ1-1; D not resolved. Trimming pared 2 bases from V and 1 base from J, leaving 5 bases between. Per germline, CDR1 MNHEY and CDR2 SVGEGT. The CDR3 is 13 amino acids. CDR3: CASSYPQNTEAFF. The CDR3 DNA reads TGTGCCAGCAGTTACCCCCAGAACACTGAAGCTTTCTTT.

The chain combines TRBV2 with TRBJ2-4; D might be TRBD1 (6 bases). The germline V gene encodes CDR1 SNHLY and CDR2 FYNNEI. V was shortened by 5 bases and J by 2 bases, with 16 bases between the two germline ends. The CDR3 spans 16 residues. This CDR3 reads CASSPIGQLTKNIQYF. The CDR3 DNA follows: TGTGCCAGCAGTCCCATCGGACAGTTAACCAAAAACATTCAGTACTTC.

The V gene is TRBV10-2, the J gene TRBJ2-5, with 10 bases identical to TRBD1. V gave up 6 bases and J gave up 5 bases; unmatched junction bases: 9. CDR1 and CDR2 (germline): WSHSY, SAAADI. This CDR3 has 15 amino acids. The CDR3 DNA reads TGCGCCAGCAGCCCCGGGACAGGGGACCGGGAGACCCAGTACTTC. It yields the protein CASSPGTGDRETQYF.

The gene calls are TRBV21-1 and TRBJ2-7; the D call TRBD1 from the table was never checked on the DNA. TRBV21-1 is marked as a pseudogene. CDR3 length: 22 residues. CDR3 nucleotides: TGTGCCAGCAGCAAAAAAGGCTGTGGGACCGGGACAGGGACGTCGAGCTCCTACGAGCAGTACGTC. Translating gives CASSKKGCGTGTGTSSSYEQYV.

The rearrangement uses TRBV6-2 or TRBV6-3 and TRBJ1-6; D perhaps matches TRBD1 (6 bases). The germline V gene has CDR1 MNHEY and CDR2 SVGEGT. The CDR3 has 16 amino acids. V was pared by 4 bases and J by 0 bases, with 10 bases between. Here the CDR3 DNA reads TGTGCCAGCAGTTCAAGAGGGGGCTCCTATAATTCACCCCTCCACTTT. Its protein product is CASSSRGGSYNSPLHF.

The CDR3 nucleotides are TGTGCCACCAGTGAGGGACAGAATAATGAAAAACTGTTTTTT. This encodes CATSEGQNNEKLFF. This chain connects TRBV24-1 to TRBJ1-4, with TRBD1 matching over 7 bases. This CDR3 is 14 amino acids long. From germline, CDR1 is KGHDR and CDR2 SFDVKD. The V and J ends lost 4 bases and 4 bases, in that order; junction bases with no gene match: 2.

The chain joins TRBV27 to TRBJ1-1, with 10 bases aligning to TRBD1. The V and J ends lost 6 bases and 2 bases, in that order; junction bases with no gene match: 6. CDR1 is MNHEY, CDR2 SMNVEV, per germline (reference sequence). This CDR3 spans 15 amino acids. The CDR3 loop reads CASRRRTGGNTEAFF. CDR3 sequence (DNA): TGTGCCAGCAGGAGACGGACAGGGGGTAACACTGAAGCTTTCTTT.

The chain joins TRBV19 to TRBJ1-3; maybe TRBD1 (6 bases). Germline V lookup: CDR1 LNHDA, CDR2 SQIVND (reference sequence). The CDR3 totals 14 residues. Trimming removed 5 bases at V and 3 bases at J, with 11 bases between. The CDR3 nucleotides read TGTGCCAGTAGTTCACAGGGATTTGGAAACACCATATATTTT. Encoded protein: CASSSQGFGNTIYF.

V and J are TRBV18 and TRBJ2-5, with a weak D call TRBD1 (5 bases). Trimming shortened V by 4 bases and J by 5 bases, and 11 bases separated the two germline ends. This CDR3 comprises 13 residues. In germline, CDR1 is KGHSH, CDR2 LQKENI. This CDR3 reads CASSRSAGETQYF. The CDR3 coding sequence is TGTGCCAGCTCACGATCAGCAGGGGAGACCCAGTACTTC.

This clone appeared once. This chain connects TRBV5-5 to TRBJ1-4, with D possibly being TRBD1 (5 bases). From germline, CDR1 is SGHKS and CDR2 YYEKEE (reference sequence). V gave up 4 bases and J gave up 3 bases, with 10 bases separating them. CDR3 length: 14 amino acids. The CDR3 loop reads CASSRQPSNEKLFF. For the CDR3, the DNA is TGTGCCAGCAGCCGACAGCCTTCTAATGAAAAACTGTTTTTT.

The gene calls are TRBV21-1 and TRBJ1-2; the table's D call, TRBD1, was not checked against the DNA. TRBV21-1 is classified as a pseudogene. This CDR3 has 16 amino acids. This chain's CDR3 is CASSSPRDSFRYGYTF. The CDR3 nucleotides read TGTGCCAGCAGCAGCCCCAGGGACAGTTTTCGCTATGGCTACACCTTC.

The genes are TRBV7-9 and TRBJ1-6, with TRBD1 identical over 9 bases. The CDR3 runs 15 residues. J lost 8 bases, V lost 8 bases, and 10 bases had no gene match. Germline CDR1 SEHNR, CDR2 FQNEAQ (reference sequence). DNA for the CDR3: TGTGCCAGCTCCCCTGGGGACAGGGAATATTCACCCCTCCACTTT. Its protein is CASSPGDREYSPLHF. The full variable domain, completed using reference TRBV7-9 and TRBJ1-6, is DTGVSQNPRHKITKRGQNVTFRCDPISEHNRLYWYRQTLGQGPEFLTYFQNEAQLEKSRLLSDRFSAERPKGSFSTLEIQRTEQGDSAMYLCASSPGDREYSPLHFGNGTRLTVT.

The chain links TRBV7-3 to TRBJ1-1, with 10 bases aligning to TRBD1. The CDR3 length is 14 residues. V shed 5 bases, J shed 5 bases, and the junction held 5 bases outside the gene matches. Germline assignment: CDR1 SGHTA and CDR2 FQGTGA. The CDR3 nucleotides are TGTGCCAGCAGCAAAGACAGGGGGCTGACTGAAGCTTTCTTT. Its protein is CASSKDRGLTEAFF.

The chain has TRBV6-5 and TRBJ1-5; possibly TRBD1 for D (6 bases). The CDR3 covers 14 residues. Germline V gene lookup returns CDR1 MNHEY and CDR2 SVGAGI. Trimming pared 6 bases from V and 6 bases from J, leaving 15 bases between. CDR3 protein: CASRQGLGSQPQHF. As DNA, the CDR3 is TGTGCCAGCAGACAGGGTTTGGGCTCTCAGCCCCAGCATTTT.

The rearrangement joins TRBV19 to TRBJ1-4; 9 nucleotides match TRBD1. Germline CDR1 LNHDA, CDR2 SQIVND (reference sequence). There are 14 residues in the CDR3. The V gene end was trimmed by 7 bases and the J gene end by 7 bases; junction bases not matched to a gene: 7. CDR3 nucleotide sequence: TGTGCCAGTACCAACAGGGGGCTCGTTGAAAAACTGTTTTTT. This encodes CASTNRGLVEKLFF.